This is a list of T cell receptor beta chains from one sample in a study of neurological immune-mediated disorders. TCRdb ran MiXCR on the 5' RACE reads and lists one entry per CDR3 protein. The sample has about 50,000 distinct CDR3 sequences; around 16% are singletons. Sequenced material: PBMCs. These receptors came from a man aged 60-69 years in good health. Each CDR3 is given with its conserved first and last residue. Each record gives: D gene, J gene, V gene, clone size, CDR3 DNA, CDR3 protein. A D gene is named only where the DNA matches it firmly. The listing skips clone size in some rows; elsewhere it reads once, few, many or a size class.

- TRBJ2-2 TRBV20-1 many TGCAGTGCTAGAGATCCCGGACCGCGCTCGAGCACCGGGGAGCTGTTTTTT CSARDPGPRSSTGELFF
- TRBJ2-3 TRBV29-1 many TGCAGCGTGTCCGGGACGGGTTCGGATACGCAGTATTTT CSVSGTGSDTQYF
- TRBJ2-1 TRBV5-1 - - CASSFYICSAPDQGDEQFF
- TRBJ1-1 TRBV28 few TGTGCCAGCAACATACGGACGGTGAACACTGAAGCTTTCTTT CASNIRTVNTEAFF
- TRBJ1-1 TRBV7-2 many TGTGCCAGCAGCACCACTCCTACAGGGACTGAAGCTTTCTTT CASSTTPTGTEAFF
TRBD2 TRBJ2-7 TRBV6-4 - TGTGCCAGCCGGGGTAGCGGGAGGCTAAGCTCCTACGAGCAGTACTTC CASRGSGRLSSYEQYF
- TRBJ2-7 TRBV18 many TGTGCCAGCTCCTACAAGGAGGGAGCCTACGAGCAGTACTTC CASSYKEGAYEQYF
TRBD1 TRBJ2-1 TRBV3-1 many TGTGCCAGCAGACACGACAGGGGATTCTACAATGAGCAGTTCTTC CASRHDRGFYNEQFF
TRBD2 TRBJ2-1 TRBV5-1 many TGCGCCAGCAGCTTGGCGACTAGCGGTAGCTCCTACAATGAGCAGTTCTTC CASSLATSGSSYNEQFF
- TRBJ1-1 TRBV5-1 many TGCGCCAGCAATCAGGGCTCGAACACTGAAGCTTTCTTT CASNQGSNTEAFF
- TRBJ1-3 TRBV9 many TGTGCCAGCAGCGCTGCGGGTGACCCTGGAAACACCATATATTTT CASSAAGDPGNTIYF